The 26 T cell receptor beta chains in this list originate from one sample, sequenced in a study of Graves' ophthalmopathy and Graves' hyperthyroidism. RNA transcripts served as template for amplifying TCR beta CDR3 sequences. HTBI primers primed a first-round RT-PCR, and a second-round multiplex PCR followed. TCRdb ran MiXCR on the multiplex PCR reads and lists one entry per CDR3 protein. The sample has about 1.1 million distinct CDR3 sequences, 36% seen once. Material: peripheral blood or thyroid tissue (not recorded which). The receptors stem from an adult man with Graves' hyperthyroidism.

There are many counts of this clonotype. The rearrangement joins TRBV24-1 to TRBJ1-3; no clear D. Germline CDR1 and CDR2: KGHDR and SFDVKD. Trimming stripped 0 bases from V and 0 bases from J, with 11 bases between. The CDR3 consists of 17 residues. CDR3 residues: CATSDLLVAPSGNTIYF. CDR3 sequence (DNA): TGTGCCACCAGTGATTTGCTGGTGGCCCCCTCTGGAAACACCATATATTTT.

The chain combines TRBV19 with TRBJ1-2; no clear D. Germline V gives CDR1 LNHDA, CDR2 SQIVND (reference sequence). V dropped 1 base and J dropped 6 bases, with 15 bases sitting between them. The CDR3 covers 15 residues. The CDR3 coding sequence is TGTGCCAGTAGTATAGGAATTAGTTCAGGAGATGGCTACACCTTC. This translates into CASSIGISSGDGYTF.

The CDR3 here is CASVRRANTEAFF. The DNA of the CDR3 is TGTGCCAGCGTTCGTAGAGCCAACACTGAAGCTTTCTTT. The J gene is TRBJ1-1, the V gene TRBV12-3 or TRBV12-4; no clear D. The CDR3 runs 13 residues. The V end lost 8 bases, the J end lost 2 bases, and 12 bases lay between the germline ends.

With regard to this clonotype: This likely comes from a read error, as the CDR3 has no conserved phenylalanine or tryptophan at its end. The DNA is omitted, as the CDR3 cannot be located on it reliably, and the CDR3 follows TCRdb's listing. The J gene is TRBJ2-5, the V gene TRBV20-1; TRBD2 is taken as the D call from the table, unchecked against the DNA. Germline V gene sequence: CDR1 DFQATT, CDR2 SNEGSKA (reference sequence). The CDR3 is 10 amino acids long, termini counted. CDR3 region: CSARGRERNT.

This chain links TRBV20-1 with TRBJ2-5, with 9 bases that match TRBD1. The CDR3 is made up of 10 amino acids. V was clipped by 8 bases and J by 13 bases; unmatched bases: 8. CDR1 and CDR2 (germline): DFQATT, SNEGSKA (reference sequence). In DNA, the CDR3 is TGCAGTTCTAATCGGGACAGGGCGTACTTC. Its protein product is CSSNRDRAYF.

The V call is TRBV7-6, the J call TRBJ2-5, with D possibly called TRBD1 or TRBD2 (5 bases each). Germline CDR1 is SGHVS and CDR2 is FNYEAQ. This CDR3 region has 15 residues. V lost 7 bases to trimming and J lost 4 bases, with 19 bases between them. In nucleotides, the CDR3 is TGTGCCAGCACCGACACCGGGACGGTACGAGAGACCCAGTACTTC. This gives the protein CASTDTGTVRETQYF.

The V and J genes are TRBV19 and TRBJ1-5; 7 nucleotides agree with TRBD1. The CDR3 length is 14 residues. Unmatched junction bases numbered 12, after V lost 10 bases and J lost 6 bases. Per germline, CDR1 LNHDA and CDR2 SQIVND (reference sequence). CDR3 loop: CATEDRAWAQPQHF. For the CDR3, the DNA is TGTGCCACCGAAGACAGGGCGTGGGCTCAGCCCCAGCATTTT. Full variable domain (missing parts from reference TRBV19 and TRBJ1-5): DGGITQSPKYLFRKEGQNVTLSCEQNLNHDAMYWYRQDPGQGLRLIYYSQIVNDFQKGDIAEGYSVSREKKESFPLTVTSAQKNPTAFYLCATEDRAWAQPQHFGDGTRLSIL.

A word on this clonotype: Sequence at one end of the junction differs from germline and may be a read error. DNA for the CDR3: TGCAGCGTTGAGTTGACAACGACCAACTATGACTACACCTTC. This gives the protein CSVELTTTNYDYTF. The chain uses TRBV29-1 and TRBJ1-2; D unresolved. Looked up from germline, CDR1 is SQVTM and CDR2 is ANQGSEA. The CDR3 is 14 residues long.

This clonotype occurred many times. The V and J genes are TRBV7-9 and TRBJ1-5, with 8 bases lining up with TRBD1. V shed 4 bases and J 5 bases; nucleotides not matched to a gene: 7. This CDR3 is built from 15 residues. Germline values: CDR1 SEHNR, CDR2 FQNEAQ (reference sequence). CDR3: CASSSTGGSDQPQHF. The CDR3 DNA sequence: TGTGCCAGCAGCTCAACAGGGGGTTCTGATCAGCCCCAGCATTTT.

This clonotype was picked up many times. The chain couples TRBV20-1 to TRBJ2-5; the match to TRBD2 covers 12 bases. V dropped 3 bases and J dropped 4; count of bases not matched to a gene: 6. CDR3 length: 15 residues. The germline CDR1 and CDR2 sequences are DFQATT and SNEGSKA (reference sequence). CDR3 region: CSARTSGSPTETQYF. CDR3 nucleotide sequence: TGCAGTGCTAGGACTAGCGGGAGCCCAACAGAGACCCAGTACTTC.

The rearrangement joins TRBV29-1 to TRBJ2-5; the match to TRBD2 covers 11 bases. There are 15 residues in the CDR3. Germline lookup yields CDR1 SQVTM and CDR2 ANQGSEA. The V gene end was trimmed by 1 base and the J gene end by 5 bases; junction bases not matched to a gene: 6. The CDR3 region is CSVEVSGRALETQYF. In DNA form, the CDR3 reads TGCAGCGTTGAAGTTAGCGGGAGGGCCCTTGAGACCCAGTACTTC.

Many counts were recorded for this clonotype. The CDR3 nucleotides are TGTGCCAGCAGCCAAACACAGGGTGCAAGCAATCAGCCCCAGCATTTT. It translates to CASSQTQGASNQPQHF. The chain joins TRBV7-8 to TRBJ1-5, with D maybe TRBD1 (6 bases). There are 16 residues in the CDR3. Germline V gives CDR1 SGHVS, CDR2 FQNEAQ. Trimming cost V 5 bases and J 1 base, with 15 bases left between them.

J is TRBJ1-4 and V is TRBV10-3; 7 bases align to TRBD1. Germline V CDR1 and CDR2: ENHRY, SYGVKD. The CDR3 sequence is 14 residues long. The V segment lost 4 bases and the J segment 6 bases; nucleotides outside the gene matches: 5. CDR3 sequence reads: CAISVGTVDEKLFF. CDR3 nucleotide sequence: TGTGCCATCAGTGTCGGGACAGTAGATGAAAAACTGTTTTTT.

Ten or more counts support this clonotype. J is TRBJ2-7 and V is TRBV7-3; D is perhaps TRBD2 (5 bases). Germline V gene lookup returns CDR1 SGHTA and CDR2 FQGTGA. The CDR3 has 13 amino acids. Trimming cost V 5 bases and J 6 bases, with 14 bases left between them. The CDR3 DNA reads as TGTGCCAGCAGCCCCGGGATGGGCTTCGAGCAGTACTTC. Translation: CASSPGMGFEQYF.

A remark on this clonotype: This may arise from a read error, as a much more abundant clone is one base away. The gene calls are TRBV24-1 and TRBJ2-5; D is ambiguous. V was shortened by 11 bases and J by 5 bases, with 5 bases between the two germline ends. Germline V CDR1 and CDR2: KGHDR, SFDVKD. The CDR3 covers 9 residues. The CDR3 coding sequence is TGTGCCAAAAGGGAGACCCAGTACTTC. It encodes CAKRETQYF.

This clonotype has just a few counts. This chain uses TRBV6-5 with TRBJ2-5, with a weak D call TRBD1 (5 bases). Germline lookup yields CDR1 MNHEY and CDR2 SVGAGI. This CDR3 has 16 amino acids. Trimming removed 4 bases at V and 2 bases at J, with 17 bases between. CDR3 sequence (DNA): TGTGCCAGCAGTTTTGTTGGTGACAGACAACAAGAGACCCAGTACTTC. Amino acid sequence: CASSFVGDRQQETQYF.

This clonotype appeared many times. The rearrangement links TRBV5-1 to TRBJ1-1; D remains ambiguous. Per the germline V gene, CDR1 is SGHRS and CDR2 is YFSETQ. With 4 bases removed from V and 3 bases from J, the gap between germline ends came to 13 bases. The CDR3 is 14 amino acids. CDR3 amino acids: CASSRSGSDTEAFF. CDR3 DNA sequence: TGCGCCAGCAGCCGGAGTGGATCGGACACTGAAGCTTTCTTT.

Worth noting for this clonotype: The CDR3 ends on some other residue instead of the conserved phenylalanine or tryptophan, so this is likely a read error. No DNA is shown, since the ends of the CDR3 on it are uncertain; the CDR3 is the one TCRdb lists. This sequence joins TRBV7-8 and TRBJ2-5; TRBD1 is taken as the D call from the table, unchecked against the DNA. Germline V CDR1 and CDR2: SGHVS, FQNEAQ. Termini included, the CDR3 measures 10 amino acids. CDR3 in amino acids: CASSPGTGNT.

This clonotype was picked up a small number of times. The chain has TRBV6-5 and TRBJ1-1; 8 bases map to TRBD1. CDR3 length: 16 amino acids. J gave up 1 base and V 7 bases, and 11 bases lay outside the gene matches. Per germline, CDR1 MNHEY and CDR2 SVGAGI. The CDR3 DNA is TGTGCCAGCATTCTTGGACAGGGCATTTGGAACACTGAAGCTTTCTTT. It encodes CASILGQGIWNTEAFF.

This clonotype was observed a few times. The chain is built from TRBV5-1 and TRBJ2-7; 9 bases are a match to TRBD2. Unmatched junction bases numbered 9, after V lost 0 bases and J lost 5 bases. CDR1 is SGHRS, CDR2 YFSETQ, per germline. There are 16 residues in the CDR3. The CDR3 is CASSLVGASGVDEQYF. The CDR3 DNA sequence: TGCGCCAGCAGCTTGGTAGGGGCTAGCGGGGTCGACGAGCAGTACTTC.

Here the CDR3 reads CSAATGGTNEKLFF. CDR3 bases: TGCAGCGCCGCGACAGGGGGTACTAATGAAAAACTGTTTTTT. This sequence joins TRBV29-1 and TRBJ1-4, with 9 bases that match TRBD1. The CDR3 has 14 residues. Germline V gene sequence: CDR1 SQVTM, CDR2 ANQGSEA. The junction had 5 bases not matched to a gene; V was cut back by 7 bases and J by 2 bases.

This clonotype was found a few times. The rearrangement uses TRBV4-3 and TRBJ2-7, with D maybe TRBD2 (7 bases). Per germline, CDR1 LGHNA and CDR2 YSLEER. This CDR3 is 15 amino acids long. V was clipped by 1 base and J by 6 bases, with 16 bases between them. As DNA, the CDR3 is TGCGCCAGCAGCCAAGCGACTGGCCGGGGGGCCGAGCAGTACTTC. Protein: CASSQATGRGAEQYF.

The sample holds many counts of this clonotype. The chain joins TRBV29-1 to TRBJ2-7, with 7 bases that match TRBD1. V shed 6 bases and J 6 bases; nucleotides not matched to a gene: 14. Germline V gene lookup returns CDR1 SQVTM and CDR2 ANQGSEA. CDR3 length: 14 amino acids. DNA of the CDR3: TGCAGCGTAGAACCGACAGGGTTAGGATCCGAGCAGTACTTC. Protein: CSVEPTGLGSEQYF.

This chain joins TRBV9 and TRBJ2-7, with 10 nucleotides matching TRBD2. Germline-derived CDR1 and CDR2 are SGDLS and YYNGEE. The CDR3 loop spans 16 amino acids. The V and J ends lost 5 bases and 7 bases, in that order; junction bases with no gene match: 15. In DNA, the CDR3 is TGTGCCAGCAGGGAATACGGACTAGCGGATAACAATGAGCAGTACTTC. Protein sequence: CASREYGLADNNEQYF.

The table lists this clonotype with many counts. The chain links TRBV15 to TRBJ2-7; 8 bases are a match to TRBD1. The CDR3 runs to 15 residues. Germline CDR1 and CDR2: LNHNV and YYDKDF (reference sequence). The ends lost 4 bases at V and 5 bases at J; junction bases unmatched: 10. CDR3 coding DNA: TGTGCCACCAGCAACCACCTCGGACAGGGAGACGAGCAGTACTTC. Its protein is CATSNHLGQGDEQYF.

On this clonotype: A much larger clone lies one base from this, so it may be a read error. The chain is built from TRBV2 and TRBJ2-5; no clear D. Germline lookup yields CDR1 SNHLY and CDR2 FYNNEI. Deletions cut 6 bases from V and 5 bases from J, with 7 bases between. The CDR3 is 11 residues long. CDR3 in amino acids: CASSNAETQYF. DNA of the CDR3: TGTGCCAGCAGCAACGCTGAGACCCAGTACTTC.